This TCR beta chain was sequenced for a study of identical twins. The study's findings and limits: Cross-sectional statistical analysis, not tracking of the same donors, underpinned the conclusions. Invariant MAIT and iNKT cells could partly confound zero-insertion analyses.

Comments on this clonotype: Antigen unknown.

The CDR3 sequence is 17 residues long. Unique molecular identifiers were in the cDNA, with template-switch universal primer binding. Each CDR3 protein is one row after TCRdb ran MiXCR on the 5' RACE reads. The table shows more than 400,000 distinct CDR3 sequences, with roughly 15% occurring only once. These data were also filed under a second study, of yellow fever vaccine responses in identical twins.

The TCR was taken from a woman younger than 35 in good health. What was sequenced was CD4+ T cells sorted from blood. The genes are TRBV21-1 and TRBJ2-1; the table's D call, TRBD1, has no DNA check behind it. TRBV21-1 is an annotated pseudogene. Here the CDR3 DNA reads TGTGCCAGCACCGGGCCGCCCAGCGGGGCCTACTACAATGAGCAGTTCTTC. Translating gives CASTGPPSGAYYNEQFF.